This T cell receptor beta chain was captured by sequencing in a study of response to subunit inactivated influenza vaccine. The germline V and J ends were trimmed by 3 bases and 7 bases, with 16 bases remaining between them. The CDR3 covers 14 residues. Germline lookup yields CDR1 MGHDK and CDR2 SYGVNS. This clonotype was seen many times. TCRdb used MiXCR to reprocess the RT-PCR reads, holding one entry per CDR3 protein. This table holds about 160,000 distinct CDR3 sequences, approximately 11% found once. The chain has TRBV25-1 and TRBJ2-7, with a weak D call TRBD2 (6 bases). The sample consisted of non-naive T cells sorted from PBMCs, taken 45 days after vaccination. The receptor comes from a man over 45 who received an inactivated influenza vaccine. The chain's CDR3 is CASSDKREVGEQYF. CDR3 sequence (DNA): TGTGCCAGCAGTGATAAGAGGGAGGTAGGGGAGCAGTACTTC.